The rows below give T cell receptor beta chains drawn from one sample of a study of cytomegalovirus exposure and HLA in healthy donors. The method was immunoSEQ multiplex PCR; TCRdb's version includes in-frame clones alone and lacks a portion of them. The data contain approximately 160,000 clones, more than 80% of them seen just once; the ten biggest clones take up less than 2%. Specimen: PBMCs. These receptors all come from a woman aged 18-29 years in good health and CMV-seronegative. Each CDR3 is given without its conserved first and last residue. A D gene is named only where the DNA matches it firmly. Size is stated for part of the rows, as once, few or many counts, or as a class when the clone is expanded.

11,TRBD1,TRBV19,TRBJ2-7,-,ASSWGTAYEQY
12,TRBD2,TRBV6-1,TRBJ2-1,-,ASREAGGYNEQF
13,-,TRBV28,TRBJ1-5,-,ASSALWDSHQPQH
14,-,TRBV5-1,TRBJ2-3,-,ASVELGRVGTDTQY
16,TRBD1,TRBV7-8,TRBJ1-5,-,ASSPTGGTEQGNQPQH
14,-,TRBV5-6,TRBJ1-2,few,ASSLIREDLNYGYT
15,TRBD1,TRBV15,TRBJ1-5,-,ATSRPDRGRSNQPQH
13,TRBD1,TRBV15,TRBJ1-4,-,ATSRDGTGGEKLF
12,-,TRBV19,TRBJ1-1,-,ASSYGGPSTEAF
12,-,TRBV12-5,TRBJ1-1,few,ASGSPYLADGAF
14,-,TRBV6-1,TRBJ1-1,-,ASSELDAGAYTEAF
12,-,TRBV5-1,TRBJ2-7,-,ASSLRQNTYEQY
14,-,TRBV10-1,TRBJ2-5,-,ASSEGGGGTQETQY
14,-,TRBV6-5,TRBJ1-2,-,ASSYSNGGAGYGYT
13,-,TRBV5-1,TRBJ1-1,few,ASSFVVGRDTEAF
12,TRBD2,TRBV2,TRBJ2-1,-,ASGSSGRYNEQF
11,TRBD1,TRBV29-1,TRBJ2-7,-,SARGQGTYEQY
12,-,TRBV11-2,TRBJ2-5,few,ASSLDPGKETQY
12,-,TRBV19,TRBJ1-1,-,ASSIGGGATEAF
11,-,TRBV6-1,TRBJ1-2,-,ASSLSTEYGYT